The present T cell receptor (beta chain) was sequenced within a study of T cell responses to AZD1222 COVID-19 vaccine. This CDR3 contains 13 residues. The V gene's germline CDR1 is MNHEY and CDR2 SMNVEV (reference sequence). The V gene lost 3 bases and the J gene lost 8 bases, with 10 bases spanning the gap. This table comes from immunoSEQ multiplex PCR, and its TCRdb copy is limited to in-frame clones, with some not included. The sample shows approximately 120,000 clones, more than 70% of them seen only once. The V call is TRBV27, the J call TRBJ2-2; the D gene is possibly TRBD2 (6 bases). The receptor's source is an adult in good health. The source material was peripheral blood, sampled on day 0 of AZD1222 vaccination. CDR3 coding DNA: TGTGCCAGCAGTTTTCGGGGGAGGGGGGAGCTGTTTTTT. This gives the protein CASSFRGRGELFF.